The rows below give T cell receptor beta chains drawn from one sample of a study of T cell responses to AZD1222 COVID-19 vaccine. Here immunoSEQ multiplex PCR was the method, and the copy in TCRdb shows in-frame clones only, minus some. The sample carries under 150,000 clones, over 85% recorded once. The specimen was peripheral blood, collected on day 0 of AZD1222 vaccination. All receptors derive from an adult in good health. Both conserved end residues are part of each CDR3. The order of the fields is J gene, V gene, clone size, D gene, CDR3 DNA, CDR3 protein. A D gene is named only where the DNA matches it firmly. Clone sizes are given selectively: once, few, many, or a class where the clone is expanded.

J: TRBJ2-7
V: TRBV4-2
size: many
D: -
DNA: TGTGCCAGCAGCCAAGGGACAGCAAACTACGAGCAGTACTTC
CDR3: CASSQGTANYEQYF

J: TRBJ1-4
V: TRBV9
size: -
D: -
DNA: TGTGCCAGCAGCGTAGCTACCCAGGGGAACGAAAAACTGTTTTTT
CDR3: CASSVATQGNEKLFF

J: TRBJ2-1
V: TRBV4-1
size: -
D: TRBD2
DNA: TGCGCCAGCAGCCAAGTAGGACTAGCCCAGTTCTTC
CDR3: CASSQVGLAQFF

J: TRBJ2-7
V: TRBV4-1
size: -
D: -
DNA: TGCGCCAGCAGCCAAGCTCAGGGGAGCTACAAGCAGTACTTC
CDR3: CASSQAQGSYKQYF

J: TRBJ2-1
V: TRBV9
size: -
D: TRBD2
DNA: TGTGCCAGCAGCGTAGTGCGGGAGACTCGGGATGAGCAGTTCTTC
CDR3: CASSVVRETRDEQFF

J: TRBJ1-1
V: TRBV5-8
size: -
D: -
DNA: TGTGCCAGCAGCTTGGACAGGGTTGCTTTCTTT
CDR3: CASSLDRVAFF

J: TRBJ2-2
V: TRBV2
size: -
D: -
DNA: TGTGCCAGCTTCGGCGGCGGCGCTACGAGAACCGGGGAGCTGTTTTTT
CDR3: CASFGGGATRTGELFF

J: TRBJ1-4
V: TRBV6-1
size: -
D: TRBD1
DNA: TGTGCCAGCAGTGAACTCCCCCCGGGACAGGGGGCGGTAGGTGAAAAACTGTTTTTT
CDR3: CASSELPPGQGAVGEKLFF

J: TRBJ1-5
V: TRBV28
size: -
D: TRBD1
DNA: TGTGCCAGCAGTCCCTCAACCGGGACAGGAAACGAGCCCCAGCATTTT
CDR3: CASSPSTGTGNEPQHF

J: TRBJ2-5
V: TRBV19
size: once
D: -
DNA: TGTGCCAGTAGTATCGTCCGGACGGCCCAACAAGAGACCCAGTACTTC
CDR3: CASSIVRTAQQETQYF

J: TRBJ2-7
V: TRBV5-1
size: -
D: TRBD2
DNA: TGCGCCAGCAGCTTCGGGAGGGACGTCTCCTACGAGCAGTACTTC
CDR3: CASSFGRDVSYEQYF

J: TRBJ1-2
V: TRBV28
size: once
D: TRBD1
DNA: TGTGCCAGCAGAAGACAGGGGGCGCCGGGCTACACCTTC
CDR3: CASRRQGAPGYTF

J: TRBJ1-6
V: TRBV5-1
size: -
D: TRBD1
DNA: TGCGCCAGCAGCCAGACAGGGGGCGATTCACCCCTCCACTTT
CDR3: CASSQTGGDSPLHF

J: TRBJ2-3
V: TRBV11-3
size: once
D: TRBD2
DNA: TGTGCCAGCAGCTTGGGACTAGCGGGAGGGTCCTTCGGCACAGATACGCAGTATTTT
CDR3: CASSLGLAGGSFGTDTQYF

J: TRBJ2-1
V: TRBV7-2
size: once
D: TRBD1
DNA: TGTGCCAGCAGCTTAATTGGGACAGCCTACAATGAGCAGTTCTTC
CDR3: CASSLIGTAYNEQFF

J: TRBJ2-7
V: TRBV7-2
size: once
D: -
DNA: TGTGCCAGCAACATTAGGGGGGCTCCCTACGAGCAGTACTTC
CDR3: CASNIRGAPYEQYF

J: TRBJ1-2
V: TRBV19
size: -
D: TRBD1
DNA: TGTGCCAGTAGTCTCCCGCGGACAGGAAGGGAGTATGGCTACACCTTC
CDR3: CASSLPRTGREYGYTF

J: TRBJ2-1
V: TRBV9
size: -
D: TRBD2
DNA: TGTGCCAGCAGCACAGGACTAGCCCCCTACAATGAGCAGTTCTTC
CDR3: CASSTGLAPYNEQFF

J: TRBJ1-6
V: TRBV6-2/TRBV6-3
size: once
D: -
DNA: TGTGCCAGCAGTTTCCGGCAGGTTGATTCACCCCTCCACTTT
CDR3: CASSFRQVDSPLHF

J: TRBJ1-5
V: TRBV7-6
size: -
D: TRBD1
DNA: TGTGCCAGCAGGGACTGGGGACAGTCTTATCAGCCCCAGCATTTT
CDR3: CASRDWGQSYQPQHF

J: TRBJ1-6
V: TRBV28
size: once
D: -
DNA: TGTGCCTGGAGCCTGTCCTTATCCTTTTCACCCCTCCACTTT
CDR3: CAWSLSLSFSPLHF

J: TRBJ1-5
V: TRBV5-5
size: -
D: -
DNA: TGTGCCAGCAGCTTGGGCGCGGATCAGCCCCAGCATTTT
CDR3: CASSLGADQPQHF

J: TRBJ1-5
V: TRBV4-3
size: -
D: -
DNA: TGCGCCAGCAGCCAAGGAGGAGTACAGCCCCAGCATTTT
CDR3: CASSQGGVQPQHF

J: TRBJ2-2
V: TRBV5-1
size: -
D: -
DNA: TGCGCCAGCAGCCCGTCCGGGGCCTTGAACACCGGGGAGCTGTTTTTT
CDR3: CASSPSGALNTGELFF

J: TRBJ2-1
V: TRBV19
size: -
D: TRBD2
DNA: TGTGCCAGTAGCCGGCACGTCCCCGGGACTAGCGGGATGGCGGGGATTTATGGTGAGCAGTTCTTC
CDR3: CASSRHVPGTSGMAGIYGEQFF

J: TRBJ1-3
V: TRBV7-2
size: -
D: TRBD1
DNA: TGTGCCAGCAGCTTAGATGGGACAGGACACCTCCGTGGAAACACCATATATTTT
CDR3: CASSLDGTGHLRGNTIYF

J: TRBJ1-4
V: TRBV24-1
size: -
D: -
DNA: TGTGCCACCAGTGATTTGCTCGGGGAAAAACTGTTTTTT
CDR3: CATSDLLGEKLFF

J: TRBJ2-7
V: TRBV11-2
size: -
D: TRBD2
DNA: TGTGCCAGCAGCCTCATAGGACTAGCGGGGGGCTACGAGCAGTACTTC
CDR3: CASSLIGLAGGYEQYF

J: TRBJ2-7
V: TRBV9
size: -
D: TRBD2
DNA: TGTGCCAGCAGCGGGGGACTAGCGGGAGGTACCTACGAGCAGTACTTC
CDR3: CASSGGLAGGTYEQYF

J: TRBJ1-6
V: TRBV6-5
size: -
D: -
DNA: TGTGCCAGCAGTACAATGACAGTTAGGTCTTCACCCCTCCACTTT
CDR3: CASSTMTVRSSPLHF

J: TRBJ2-6
V: TRBV6-4
size: few
D: -
DNA: TGTGCCAGCAGTGACTCGGGGGCCACTGGGGCCAACGTCCTGACTTTC
CDR3: CASSDSGATGANVLTF

J: TRBJ2-7
V: TRBV18
size: -
D: TRBD2
DNA: TGTGCCAGCTCACCAAGGATGGCTAGCGGCTACAAATCGAGCTCCTACGAGCAGTACTTC
CDR3: CASSPRMASGYKSSSYEQYF

J: TRBJ1-5
V: TRBV30
size: -
D: -
DNA: TGTGCCTGGAGTCTCAAACGCAGGCAACCAAGAGCCCAGCATTTT
CDR3: CAWSLKRRQPRAQHF

J: TRBJ2-7
V: TRBV3-1/TRBV3-2
size: -
D: TRBD2
DNA: TGTGCCAGCAGCCAAGCTGAGACTAGCGGGAGCTACGAGCAGTACTTC
CDR3: CASSQAETSGSYEQYF

J: TRBJ1-2
V: TRBV3-1/TRBV3-2
size: once
D: TRBD1
DNA: TGTGCCAGCAGCACCCGGACAGGGGGCGCGTGGGGCTACACCTTC
CDR3: CASSTRTGGAWGYTF

J: TRBJ2-7
V: TRBV29-1
size: once
D: TRBD1
DNA: TGCAGCGGCGGACAGGGCTACGAGCAGTACTTC
CDR3: CSGGQGYEQYF

J: TRBJ1-1
V: TRBV5-8
size: few
D: -
DNA: TGTGCCAGCAGCCACGGGACATTGAACACTGAAGCTTTCTTT
CDR3: CASSHGTLNTEAFF

J: TRBJ2-5
V: TRBV6-5
size: -
D: -
DNA: TGTGCCAGCAGTTACTGGCAGGACTCGGAGACCCAGTACTTC
CDR3: CASSYWQDSETQYF

J: TRBJ2-7
V: TRBV28
size: -
D: -
DNA: TGTGCCAGCACCAGGGCCCAAAGACTAACGTACTCCTACGAGCAGTACTTC
CDR3: CASTRAQRLTYSYEQYF

J: TRBJ1-2
V: TRBV2
size: once
D: -
DNA: TGTGCCAGCAGGACAGATTCTAACTATGGCTACACCTTC
CDR3: CASRTDSNYGYTF

J: TRBJ2-3
V: TRBV9
size: -
D: -
DNA: TGTGCCAGCAGCGTAGAGCCGGGGACAGATACGCAGTATTTT
CDR3: CASSVEPGTDTQYF

J: TRBJ2-5
V: TRBV28
size: once
D: -
DNA: TGTGCCAGCAGTCAAGGGGGGAGGGAGACCCAGTACTTC
CDR3: CASSQGGRETQYF

J: TRBJ1-3
V: TRBV10-3
size: once
D: TRBD1
DNA: TGTGCCATCAGTGAGTCCCCTGGGACAGGGCCCGGAAACACCATATATTTT
CDR3: CAISESPGTGPGNTIYF

J: TRBJ2-7
V: TRBV20-1
size: -
D: -
DNA: TGCAGTGCTAGTTTTGGCACCTCCTACGAGCAGTACTTC
CDR3: CSASFGTSYEQYF

J: TRBJ1-1
V: TRBV9
size: -
D: -
DNA: TGTGCCAGCAGCGTAGAGGTCAAAGACACTGAAGCTTTCTTT
CDR3: CASSVEVKDTEAFF

J: TRBJ1-2
V: TRBV27
size: once
D: -
DNA: TGTGCCAGCAGTTTAAGAGGGGCAGCGTTTAACTATGGCTACACCTTC
CDR3: CASSLRGAAFNYGYTF

J: TRBJ2-1
V: TRBV9
size: -
D: -
DNA: TGTGCCAGCAGCCCCGATCCGCGAGGGTCGAATAATGAGCAGTTCTTC
CDR3: CASSPDPRGSNNEQFF

J: TRBJ2-7
V: TRBV20-1
size: -
D: TRBD2
DNA: TGCAGTGCTAGAGCGACTAGCAGGCAGTACTTC
CDR3: CSARATSRQYF

J: TRBJ1-4
V: TRBV30
size: -
D: -
DNA: TGTGCCTGGAGTGTAGTGGAGGGCAGATTGCATGAAAAACTGTTTTTT
CDR3: CAWSVVEGRLHEKLFF

J: TRBJ1-2
V: TRBV11-3
size: -
D: -
DNA: TGTGCCAGCAGCCAGGACGGGGGTGGTGGCTACACCTTC
CDR3: CASSQDGGGGYTF

J: TRBJ1-1
V: TRBV15
size: -
D: -
DNA: TGTGCCACCAGCATGTCCAACACTGAAGCTTTCTTT
CDR3: CATSMSNTEAFF

J: TRBJ1-5
V: TRBV24-1
size: -
D: -
DNA: TGTGCCACCAGTGATTCGGGGCCGGGCAATCAGCCCCAGCATTTT
CDR3: CATSDSGPGNQPQHF

J: TRBJ2-5
V: TRBV7-6
size: -
D: TRBD2
DNA: TGTGCCAGCAGCTTAGAAACCGGGACTAGCAGGCAAGAGACCCAGTACTTC
CDR3: CASSLETGTSRQETQYF

J: TRBJ2-1
V: TRBV12-2
size: -
D: -
DNA: TGTGCAAGGAGAACTAGGACTAACTACAATGAGCAGTTCTTC
CDR3: CARRTRTNYNEQFF

J: TRBJ1-1
V: TRBV27
size: -
D: -
DNA: TGTGCCAGCTACAACAGGAACACTGAAGCTTTCTTT
CDR3: CASYNRNTEAFF